The entry that follows covers one T cell receptor beta chain sequence. This sample is part of a study of CDR3 diversity in severe acne. TCRdb reprocessed the PCR reads via MiXCR and lists one record per CDR3 protein. The sample contains roughly 81,000 distinct CDR3 sequences, approximately 52% of which appear only once. The CDR3 runs 14 residues. V shed 4 bases and J 4 bases; nucleotides not matched to a gene: 1. CDR1 SGHNT and CDR2 YENEEA come from the germline V gene. This sequence joins TRBV11-3 and TRBJ2-1; TRBD1 matches 10 bases. Material for sequencing was blood. The TCR comes from a male donor in good health, serving as a control. The CDR3 region has the DNA TGTGCCAGCAGCTGGACAGGGGGTTACAATGAGCAGTTCTTC. Encoded protein: CASSWTGGYNEQFF. The whole variable domain, remainder taken from reference TRBV11-3 and TRBJ2-1, is EAGVVQSPRYKIIEKKQPVAFWCNPISGHNTLYWYLQNLGQGPELLIRYENEEAVDDSQLPKDRFSAERLKGVDSTLKIQPAELGDSAVYLCASSWTGGYNEQFFGPGTRLTVL.